Included here is one T cell receptor beta chain sequence, with context. V dropped 1 base and J dropped 6 bases, with 14 bases sitting between them. CDR1 is SGHRS and CDR2 is YFSETQ in the germline V gene. The CDR3 loop spans 14 amino acids. This record belongs to a study of blood T cell repertoires in COVID-19. Whole-study context: The United States, Italy and Spain supplied acute and convalescent COVID-19 samples.

The method was immunoSEQ multiplex PCR; TCRdb's version includes in-frame clones alone and lacks a portion of them. Of a few hundred thousand clones detected, approximately 85% appear once; the ten largest clones hold under 2.5%. Adults between about 18 and 89 years of age took part from more than 20 US areas. This sequence joins TRBV5-1 and TRBJ2-7; possibly TRBD1 for D (6 bases). Sequencing was done on a sample of PBMCs or T cells enriched from blood (not recorded which). The sequence came from a man aged 30 to 39 who had recovered from COVID-19. This CDR3 reads CASSLPTGKVEQYF. In DNA, the CDR3 is TGCGCCAGCAGCTTGCCCACAGGGAAGGTCGAGCAGTACTTC.